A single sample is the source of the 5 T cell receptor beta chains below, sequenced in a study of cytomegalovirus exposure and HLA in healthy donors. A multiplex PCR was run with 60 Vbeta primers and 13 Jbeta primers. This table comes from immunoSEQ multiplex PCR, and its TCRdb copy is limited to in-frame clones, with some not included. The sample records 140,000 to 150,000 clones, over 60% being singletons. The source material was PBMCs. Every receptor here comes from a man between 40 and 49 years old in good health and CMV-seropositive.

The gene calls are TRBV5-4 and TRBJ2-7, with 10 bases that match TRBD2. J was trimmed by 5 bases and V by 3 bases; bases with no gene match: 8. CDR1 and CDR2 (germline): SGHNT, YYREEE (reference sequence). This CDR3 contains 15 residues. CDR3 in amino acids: CASSSLASGRDEQYF. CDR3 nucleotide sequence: TGTGCCAGCAGCTCCCTGGCTAGCGGGAGAGACGAGCAGTACTTC.

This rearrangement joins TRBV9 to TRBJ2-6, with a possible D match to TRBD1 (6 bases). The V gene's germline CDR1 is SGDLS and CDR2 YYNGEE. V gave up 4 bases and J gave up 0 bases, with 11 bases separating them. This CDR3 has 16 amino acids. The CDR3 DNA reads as TGTGCCAGCAGCTCCGAGGGGGTCTCTGGGGCCAACGTCCTGACTTTC. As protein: CASSSEGVSGANVLTF.

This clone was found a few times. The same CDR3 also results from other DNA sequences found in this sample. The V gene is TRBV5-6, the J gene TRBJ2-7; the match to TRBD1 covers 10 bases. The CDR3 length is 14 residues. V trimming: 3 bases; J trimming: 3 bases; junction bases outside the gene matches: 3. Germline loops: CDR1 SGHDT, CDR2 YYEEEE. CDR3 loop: CASSYGTGVYEQYF. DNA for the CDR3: TGTGCCAGCAGCTATGGGACAGGGGTCTACGAGCAGTACTTC.

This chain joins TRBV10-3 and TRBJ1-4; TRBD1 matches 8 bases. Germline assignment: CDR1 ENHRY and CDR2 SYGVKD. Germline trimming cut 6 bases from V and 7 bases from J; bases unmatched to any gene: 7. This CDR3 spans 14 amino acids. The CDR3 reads CAISPDREGEKLFF. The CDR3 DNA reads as TGTGCCATCAGCCCGGACAGGGAGGGTGAAAAACTGTTTTTT.

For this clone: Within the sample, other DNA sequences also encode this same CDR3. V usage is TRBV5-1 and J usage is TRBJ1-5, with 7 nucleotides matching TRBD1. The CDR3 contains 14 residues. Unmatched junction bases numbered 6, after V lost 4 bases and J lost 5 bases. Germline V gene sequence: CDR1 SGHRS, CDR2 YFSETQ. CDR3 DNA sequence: TGCGCCAGCAGCCTGCGACAGGGTGATCAGCCCCAGCATTTT. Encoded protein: CASSLRQGDQPQHF.